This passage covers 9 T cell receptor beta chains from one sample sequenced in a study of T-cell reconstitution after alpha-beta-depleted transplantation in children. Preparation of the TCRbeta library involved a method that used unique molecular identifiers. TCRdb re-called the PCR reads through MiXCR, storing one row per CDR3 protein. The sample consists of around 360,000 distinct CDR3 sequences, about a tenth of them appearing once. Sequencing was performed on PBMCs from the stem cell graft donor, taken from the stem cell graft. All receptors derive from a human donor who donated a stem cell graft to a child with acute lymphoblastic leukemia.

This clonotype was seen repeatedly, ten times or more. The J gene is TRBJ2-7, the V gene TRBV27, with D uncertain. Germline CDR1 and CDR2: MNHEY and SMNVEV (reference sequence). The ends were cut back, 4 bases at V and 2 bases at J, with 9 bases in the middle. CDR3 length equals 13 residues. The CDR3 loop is CASSSGLAYEQYF. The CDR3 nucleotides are TGTGCCAGCAGTTCGGGCCTTGCCTACGAGCAGTACTTC.

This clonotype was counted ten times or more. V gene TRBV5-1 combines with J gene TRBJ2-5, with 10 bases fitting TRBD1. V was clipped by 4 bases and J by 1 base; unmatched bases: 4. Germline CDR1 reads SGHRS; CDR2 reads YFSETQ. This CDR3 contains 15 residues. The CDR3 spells CASSGDRGIQETQYF. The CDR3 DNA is TGCGCCAGCAGCGGGGACAGGGGAATCCAAGAGACCCAGTACTTC.

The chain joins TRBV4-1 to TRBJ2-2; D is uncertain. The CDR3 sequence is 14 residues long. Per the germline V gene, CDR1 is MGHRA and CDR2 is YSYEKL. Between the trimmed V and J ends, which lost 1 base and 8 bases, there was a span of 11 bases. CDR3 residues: CASSQAALGGELFF. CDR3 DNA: TGCGCCAGCAGCCAAGCGGCCCTAGGAGGGGAGCTGTTTTTT.

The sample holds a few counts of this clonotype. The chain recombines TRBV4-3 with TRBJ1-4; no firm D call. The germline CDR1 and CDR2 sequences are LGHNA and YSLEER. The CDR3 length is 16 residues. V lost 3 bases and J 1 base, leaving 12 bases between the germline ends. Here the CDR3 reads CASSHTEGRTNEKLFF. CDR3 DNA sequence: TGCGCCAGCAGCCATACGGAGGGCAGAACTAATGAAAAACTGTTTTTT.

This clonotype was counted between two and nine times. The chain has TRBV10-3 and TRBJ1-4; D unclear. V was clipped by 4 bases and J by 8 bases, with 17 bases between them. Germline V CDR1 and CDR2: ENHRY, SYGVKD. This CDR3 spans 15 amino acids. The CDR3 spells CAISGSGTTEEKLFF. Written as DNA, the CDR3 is TGTGCCATCAGTGGCAGCGGCACAACGGAGGAAAAACTGTTTTTT.

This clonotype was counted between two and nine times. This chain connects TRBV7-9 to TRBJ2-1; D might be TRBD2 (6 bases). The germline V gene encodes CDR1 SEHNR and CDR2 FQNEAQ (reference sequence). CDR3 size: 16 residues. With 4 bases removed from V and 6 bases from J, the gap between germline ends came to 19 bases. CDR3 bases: TGTGCCAGCAGCTCGTTGACTAGTCCCGTTAGCAATGAGCAGTTCTTC. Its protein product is CASSSLTSPVSNEQFF.

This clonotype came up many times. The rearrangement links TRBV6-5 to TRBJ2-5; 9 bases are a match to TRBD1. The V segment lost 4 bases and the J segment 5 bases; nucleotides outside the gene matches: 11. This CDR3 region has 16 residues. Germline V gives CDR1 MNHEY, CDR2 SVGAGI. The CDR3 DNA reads TGTGCCAGCAGTTGGGGGCGAGGGACAGGGTTGGAGACCCAGTACTTC. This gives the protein CASSWGRGTGLETQYF.

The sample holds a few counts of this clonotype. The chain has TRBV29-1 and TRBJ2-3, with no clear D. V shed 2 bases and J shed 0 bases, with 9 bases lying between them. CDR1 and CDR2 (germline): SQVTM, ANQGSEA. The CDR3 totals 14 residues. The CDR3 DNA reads TGCAGCGTTGAATTATCCCTTAGCACAGATACGCAGTATTTT. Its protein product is CSVELSLSTDTQYF.

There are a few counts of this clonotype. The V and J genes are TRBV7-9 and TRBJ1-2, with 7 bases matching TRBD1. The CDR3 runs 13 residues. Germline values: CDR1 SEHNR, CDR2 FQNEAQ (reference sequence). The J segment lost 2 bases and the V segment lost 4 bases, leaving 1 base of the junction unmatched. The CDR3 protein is CASSYRGNYGYTF. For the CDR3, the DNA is TGTGCCAGCAGCTACAGGGGAAACTATGGCTACACCTTC.